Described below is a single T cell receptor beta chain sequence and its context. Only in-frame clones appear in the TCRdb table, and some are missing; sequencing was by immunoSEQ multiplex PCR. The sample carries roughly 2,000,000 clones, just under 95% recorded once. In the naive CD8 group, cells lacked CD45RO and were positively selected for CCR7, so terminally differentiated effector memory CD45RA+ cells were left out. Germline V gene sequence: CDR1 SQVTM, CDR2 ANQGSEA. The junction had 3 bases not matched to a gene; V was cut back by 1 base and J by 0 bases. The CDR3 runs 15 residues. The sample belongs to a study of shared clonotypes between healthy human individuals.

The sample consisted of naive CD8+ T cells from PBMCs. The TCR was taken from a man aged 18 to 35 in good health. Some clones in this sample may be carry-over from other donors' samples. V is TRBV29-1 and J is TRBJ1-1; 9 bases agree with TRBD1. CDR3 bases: TGCAGCGTTGAAGGGACAGGGGAAATGAACACTGAAGCTTTCTTT. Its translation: CSVEGTGEMNTEAFF. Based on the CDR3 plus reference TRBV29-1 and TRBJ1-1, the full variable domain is SAVISQKPSRDICQRGTSLTIQCQVDSQVTMMFWYRQQPGQSLTLIATANQGSEATYESGFVIDKFPISRPNLTFSTLTVSNMSPEDSSIYLCSVEGTGEMNTEAFFGQGTRLTVV.